This T cell receptor beta chain derives from a study of PD-L1 blockade in urothelial cancer. Study summary: Male patients with bladder-origin urothelial cancer numbered about 85% of the roughly 29. Per blood sample, T cells had a median of roughly 150,000.

The CDR3 consists of 12 residues. Trimming pared 2 bases from V and 6 bases from J, leaving 8 bases between. Germline V lookup: CDR1 SEHNR, CDR2 FQNEAQ (reference sequence). This sample's time point: pretreatment peripheral blood. TCRdb's table, derived via immunoSEQ multiplex PCR, lists solely in-frame clones and lacks some. The sample has about 79,000 clones; approximately 86% are singletons. The sequenced sample was PBMCs, obtained around atezolizumab (anti-PD-L1) treatment. This clonotype originated in a man between 60 and 75 years old with urothelial cancer. The gene calls are TRBV7-9 and TRBJ2-7, with TRBD2 as a possible D gene (6 bases). The CDR3, as DNA: TGTGCCAGCAGCTTACTCGGGGGCGAGCAGTACTTC. It translates to CASSLLGGEQYF. The full variable domain, completed using reference TRBV7-9 and TRBJ2-7, is DTGVSQNPRHKITKRGQNVTFRCDPISEHNRLYWYRQTLGQGPEFLTYFQNEAQLEKSRLLSDRFSAERPKGSFSTLEIQRTEQGDSAMYLCASSLLGGEQYFGPGTRLTVT.